This TCR beta chain was profiled in a study of early T cells in non-severe SARS-CoV-2 infection (dated by TCRdb to about 2021). In the study overall: TCR sequencing used bulk RNA from unsorted whole blood, so alpha and beta chains could not be paired.

This was a case-control study nested in a cohort of healthcare workers in London, UK, who had nasopharyngeal swab PCR tests and blood samples taken every week. Healthcare workers were recruited during the week of the UK lockdown, between 23 and 31 March 2020, and followed weekly for up to about 15 weeks. This clonotype was picked up many times. The clone's antigen remains unknown. Base qualities are not recorded, but no much larger clone differs from it by a single base. V is clipped by 3 bases and J by 1 base, and the sequence between their germline boundaries is 9 bases long. Including the terminal cysteine and phenylalanine, the CDR3 comprises 14 residues. The DNA shown is the 42-base CDR3, in frame from base 1. The germline V gene yields SGHAT for CDR1 and FQNNGV for CDR2. The library was generated by 5' RACE. TCRdb names NextSeq 500 as the instrument used. Unique molecular identifiers were attached to individual cDNA molecules in the TCR library protocol so that sequencing error and PCR bias could be corrected. Sequencing covered both TCR alpha and beta chains, and within each sample the abundances of alpha and beta sequences were tightly co-correlated. In the source study's methods: Decombinator V4 was used to annotate TCR sequences for V gene, J gene and CDR3. Expanded TCRs were defined as changing significantly between any two time points under a Poisson model with p below 0.0001. TCR abundances were normalised to the total number of TCRs sequenced in each sample and reported as counts per million. MAIT TCRs were defined by TRAV1-2 paired with TRAJ12, TRAJ20 or TRAJ33, and iNKT TCRs by TRAV10 paired with TRAJ18. VDJdb, accessed on 1 November 2021, was searched for TCRs annotated for CMV, EBV and SARS-CoV-2, and TCRs annotated for more than one antigen were excluded. TCRdb passed the public sequencing reads through fastp at Q25 and MiXCR, retaining productive beta sequences. Merged by CDR3 protein, the rows form single entries marked with the most common genes and DNA. TCRdb assigned the V and J calls; the authors' analysis was not used. The sample profile shows about 36,000 distinct CDR3 sequences; roughly 9.9% of them were found once. The top ten hold around 12% of the sample.

Overall results and qualifications from the work: VDJdb matching was skewed toward anti-spike CD8 responses, so virus-specific expansions were likely underestimated and private and CD4 specificities were missed.

The chain is encoded by TRBV11-2 joined to TRBJ1-1; the D gene lacks a confident call. Sequencing was performed on whole blood. The sequence was obtained from an adult who was a healthcare worker with PCR-confirmed SARS-CoV-2 infection or an uninfected control (not recorded which). The nucleotide sequence reads as follows: TGTGCCAGCAGCTTGAGGATGGGGAACACTGAAGCTTTCTTT. It translates to CASSLRMGNTEAFF.